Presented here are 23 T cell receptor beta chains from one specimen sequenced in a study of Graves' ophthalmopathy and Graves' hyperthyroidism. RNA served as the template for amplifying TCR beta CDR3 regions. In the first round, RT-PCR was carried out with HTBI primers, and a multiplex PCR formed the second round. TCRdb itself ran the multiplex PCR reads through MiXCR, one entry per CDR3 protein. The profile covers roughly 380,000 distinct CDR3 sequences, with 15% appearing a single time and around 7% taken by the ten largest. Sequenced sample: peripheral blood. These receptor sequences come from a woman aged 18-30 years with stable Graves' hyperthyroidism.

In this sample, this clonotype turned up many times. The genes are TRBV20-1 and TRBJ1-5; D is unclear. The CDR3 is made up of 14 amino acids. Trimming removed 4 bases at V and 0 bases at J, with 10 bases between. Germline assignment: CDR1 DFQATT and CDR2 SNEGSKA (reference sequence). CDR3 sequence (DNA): TGCAGTGCTACATCGGGCTATAGCAATCAGCCCCAGCATTTT. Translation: CSATSGYSNQPQHF.

Here the CDR3 DNA reads TGTGCCAGCGCCATAGGGACAGGGGCCGGCTACACCTTC. Encoded protein: CASAIGTGAGYTF. J is TRBJ1-2 and V is TRBV6-1, with TRBD1 identical over 10 bases. The CDR3 has 13 amino acids. CDR1 and CDR2 from the germline V gene are MNHNS and SASEGT. Losses at the gene ends were 8 bases for V and 8 bases for J; bases not matched to a gene: 8.

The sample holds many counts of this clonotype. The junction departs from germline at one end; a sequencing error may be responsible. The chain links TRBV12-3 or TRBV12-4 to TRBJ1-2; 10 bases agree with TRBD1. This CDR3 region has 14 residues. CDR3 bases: TGTGCCAGCAGTCCGACAGGGGGCAGGTATGGCCACACCTTC. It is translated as CASSPTGGRYGHTF.

As DNA, the CDR3 is TGTGCCAGCAGTTACTCTTGGACAGGGAACACCGGGGAGCTGTTTTTT. This encodes CASSYSWTGNTGELFF. The rearrangement joins TRBV6-2 or TRBV6-3 to TRBJ2-2; TRBD1 agrees at 7 bases. Germline lookup yields CDR1 MNHEY and CDR2 SVGEGT. The ends lost 0 bases at V and 1 base at J; junction bases unmatched: 2. The CDR3 totals 16 residues.

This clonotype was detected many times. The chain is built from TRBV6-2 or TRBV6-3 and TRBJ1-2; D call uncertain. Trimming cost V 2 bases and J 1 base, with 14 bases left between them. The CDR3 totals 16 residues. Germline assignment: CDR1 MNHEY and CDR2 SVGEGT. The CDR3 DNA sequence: TGTGCCAGCAGTTACCCCGGCCACCTAGTTAACTATGGCTACACCTTC. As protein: CASSYPGHLVNYGYTF.

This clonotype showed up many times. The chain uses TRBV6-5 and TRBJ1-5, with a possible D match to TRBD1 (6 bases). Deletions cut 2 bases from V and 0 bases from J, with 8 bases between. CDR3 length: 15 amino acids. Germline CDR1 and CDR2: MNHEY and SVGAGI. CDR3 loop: CASSYRGVSNQPQHF. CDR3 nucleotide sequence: TGTGCCAGCAGTTACAGGGGGGTTAGCAATCAGCCCCAGCATTTT.

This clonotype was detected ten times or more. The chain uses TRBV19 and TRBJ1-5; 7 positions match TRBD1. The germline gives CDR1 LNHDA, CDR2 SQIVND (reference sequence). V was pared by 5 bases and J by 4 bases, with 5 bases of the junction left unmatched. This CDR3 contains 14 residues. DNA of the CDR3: TGTGCCAGTAGTGCCGACAGGGTGAATCAGCCCCAGCATTTT. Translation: CASSADRVNQPQHF.

The CDR3 sequence: CATSAGQAGNTIYF. The CDR3 coding sequence is TGTGCCACCAGCGCAGGGCAGGCTGGAAACACCATATATTTT. This chain uses TRBV15 with TRBJ1-3; D might be TRBD1 (5 bases). V lost 5 bases and J lost 2, with 10 bases in between. Germline CDR1 LNHNV, CDR2 YYDKDF (reference sequence). This CDR3 has 14 residues.

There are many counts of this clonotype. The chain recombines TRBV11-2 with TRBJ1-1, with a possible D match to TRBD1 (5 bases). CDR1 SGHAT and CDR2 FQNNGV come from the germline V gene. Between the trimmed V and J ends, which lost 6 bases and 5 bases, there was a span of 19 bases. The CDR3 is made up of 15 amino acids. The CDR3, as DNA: TGTGCCAGCAGACCTCTTCAGGGACGGGGGACTGAAGCTTTCTTT. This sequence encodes CASRPLQGRGTEAFF.

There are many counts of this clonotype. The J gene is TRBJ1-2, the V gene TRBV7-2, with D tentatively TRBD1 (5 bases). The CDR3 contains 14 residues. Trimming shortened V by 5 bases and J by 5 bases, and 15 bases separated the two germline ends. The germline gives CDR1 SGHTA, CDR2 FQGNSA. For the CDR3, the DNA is TGTGCCAGCAGCCCCAGGGTAAACCTTTATGGCTACACCTTC. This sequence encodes CASSPRVNLYGYTF.

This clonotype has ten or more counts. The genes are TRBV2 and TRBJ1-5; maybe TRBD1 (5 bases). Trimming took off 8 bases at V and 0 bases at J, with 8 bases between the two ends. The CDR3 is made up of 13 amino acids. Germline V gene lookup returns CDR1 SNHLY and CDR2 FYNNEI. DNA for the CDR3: TGTGCCAGCGGGGCGAGTAGCAATCAGCCCCAGCATTTT. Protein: CASGASSNQPQHF. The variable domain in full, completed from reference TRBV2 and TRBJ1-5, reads EPEVTQTPSHQVTQMGQEVILRCVPISNHLYFYWYRQILGQKVEFLVSFYNNEISEKSEIFDDQFSVERPDGSNFTLKIRSTKLEDSAMYFCASGASSNQPQHFGDGTRLSIL.

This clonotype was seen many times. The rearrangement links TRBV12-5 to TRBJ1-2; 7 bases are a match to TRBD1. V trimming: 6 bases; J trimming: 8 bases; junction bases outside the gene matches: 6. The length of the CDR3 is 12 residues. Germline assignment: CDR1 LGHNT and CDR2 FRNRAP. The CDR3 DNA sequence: TGTGCTAGTGGCCCGACAGGGCTAGGCTACACCTTC. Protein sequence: CASGPTGLGYTF.

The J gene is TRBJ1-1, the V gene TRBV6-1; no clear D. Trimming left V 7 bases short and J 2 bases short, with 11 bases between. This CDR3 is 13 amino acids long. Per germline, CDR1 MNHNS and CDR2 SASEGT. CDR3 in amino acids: CASMTGSNTEAFF. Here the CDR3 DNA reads TGTGCCAGCATGACCGGAAGTAACACTGAAGCTTTCTTT.

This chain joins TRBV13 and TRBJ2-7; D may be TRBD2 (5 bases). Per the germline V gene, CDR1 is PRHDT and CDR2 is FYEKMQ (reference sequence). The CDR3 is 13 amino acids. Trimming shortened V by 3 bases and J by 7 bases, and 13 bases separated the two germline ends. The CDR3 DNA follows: TGTGCCAGCAGCTTGATGAGGGCCGGGGAGCAGTACTTC. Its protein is CASSLMRAGEQYF.

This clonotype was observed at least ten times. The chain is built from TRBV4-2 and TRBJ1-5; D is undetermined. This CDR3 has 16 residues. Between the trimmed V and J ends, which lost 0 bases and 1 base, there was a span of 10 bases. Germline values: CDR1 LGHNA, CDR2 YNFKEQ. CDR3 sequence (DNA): TGTGCCAGCAGCCAAGAAGGACGAGGGAGCAATCAGCCCCAGCATTTT. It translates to CASSQEGRGSNQPQHF.

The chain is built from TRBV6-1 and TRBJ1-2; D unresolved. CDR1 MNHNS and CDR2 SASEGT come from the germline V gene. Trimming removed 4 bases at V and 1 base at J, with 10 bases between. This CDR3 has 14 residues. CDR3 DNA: TGTGCCAGCAGTGGACACCGCCTTAACTATGGCTACACCTTC. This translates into CASSGHRLNYGYTF.

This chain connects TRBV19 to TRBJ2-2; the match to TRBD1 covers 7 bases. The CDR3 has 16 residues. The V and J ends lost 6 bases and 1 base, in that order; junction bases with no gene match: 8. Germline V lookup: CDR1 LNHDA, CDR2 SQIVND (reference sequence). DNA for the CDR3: TGTGCCAGTAGACAAGATCGGACAGGGAACACCGGGGAGCTGTTTTTT. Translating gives CASRQDRTGNTGELFF.

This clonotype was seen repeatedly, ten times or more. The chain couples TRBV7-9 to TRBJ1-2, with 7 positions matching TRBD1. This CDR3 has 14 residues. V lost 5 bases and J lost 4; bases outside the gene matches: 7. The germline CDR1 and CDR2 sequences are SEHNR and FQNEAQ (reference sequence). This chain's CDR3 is CASSDRQGIYGYTF. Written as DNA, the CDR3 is TGTGCCAGCAGCGACCGACAGGGAATCTATGGCTACACCTTC. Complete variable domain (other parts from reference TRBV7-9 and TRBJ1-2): DTGVSQNPRHKITKRGQNVTFRCDPISEHNRLYWYRQTLGQGPEFLTYFQNEAQLEKSRLLSDRFSAERPKGSFSTLEIQRTEQGDSAMYLCASSDRQGIYGYTFGSGTRLTVV.

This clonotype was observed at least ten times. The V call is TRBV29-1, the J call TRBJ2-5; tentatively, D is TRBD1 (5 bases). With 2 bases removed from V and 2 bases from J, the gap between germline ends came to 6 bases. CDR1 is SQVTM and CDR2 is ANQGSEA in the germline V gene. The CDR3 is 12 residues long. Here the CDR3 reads CSVERQQETQYF. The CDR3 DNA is TGCAGCGTTGAACGACAGCAAGAGACCCAGTACTTC.

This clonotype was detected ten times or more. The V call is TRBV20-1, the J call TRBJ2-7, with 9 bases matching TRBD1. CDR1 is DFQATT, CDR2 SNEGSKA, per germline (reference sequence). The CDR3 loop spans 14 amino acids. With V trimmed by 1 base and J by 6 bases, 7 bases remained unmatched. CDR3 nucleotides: TGCAGTGCTAGAGGACAGGGGGTCTCTTCCGAGCAGTACTTC. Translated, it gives CSARGQGVSSEQYF.

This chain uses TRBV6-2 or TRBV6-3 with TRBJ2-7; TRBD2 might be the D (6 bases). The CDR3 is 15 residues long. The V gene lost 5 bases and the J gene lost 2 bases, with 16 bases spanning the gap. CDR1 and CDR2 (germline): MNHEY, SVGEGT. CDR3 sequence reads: CASSQTGRGAYEQYF. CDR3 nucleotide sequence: TGTGCCAGCAGTCAGACGGGCCGCGGGGCCTACGAGCAGTACTTC.

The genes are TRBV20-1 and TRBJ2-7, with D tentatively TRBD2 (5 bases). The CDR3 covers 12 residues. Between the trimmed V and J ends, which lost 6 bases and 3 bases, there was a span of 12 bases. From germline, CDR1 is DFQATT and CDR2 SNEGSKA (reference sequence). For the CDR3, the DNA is TGCAGTGCGCAAGGGAGCGTCTACGAGCAGTACTTC. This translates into CSAQGSVYEQYF.

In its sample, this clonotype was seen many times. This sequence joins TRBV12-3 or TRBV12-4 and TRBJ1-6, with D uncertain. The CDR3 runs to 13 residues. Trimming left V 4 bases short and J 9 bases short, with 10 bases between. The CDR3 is CASSSGWGSPLHF. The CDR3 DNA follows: TGTGCCAGCAGTTCCGGATGGGGTTCACCCCTCCACTTT.